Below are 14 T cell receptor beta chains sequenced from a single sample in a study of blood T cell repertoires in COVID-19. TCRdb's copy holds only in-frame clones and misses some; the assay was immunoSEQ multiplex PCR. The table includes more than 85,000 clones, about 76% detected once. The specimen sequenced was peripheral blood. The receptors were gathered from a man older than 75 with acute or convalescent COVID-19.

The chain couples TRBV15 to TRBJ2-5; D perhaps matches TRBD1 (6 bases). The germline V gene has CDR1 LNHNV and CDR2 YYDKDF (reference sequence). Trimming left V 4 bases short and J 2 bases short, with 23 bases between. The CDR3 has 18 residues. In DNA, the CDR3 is TGTGCCACCAGCATATGGACAGTGTCAGGGGATGAACAAGAGACCCAGTACTTC. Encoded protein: CATSIWTVSGDEQETQYF.

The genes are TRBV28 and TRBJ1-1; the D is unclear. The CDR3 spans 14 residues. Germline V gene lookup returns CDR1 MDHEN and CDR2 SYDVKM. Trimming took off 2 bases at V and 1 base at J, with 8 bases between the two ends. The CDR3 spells CASSLNRQNTEAFF. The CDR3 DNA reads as TGTGCCAGCAGTTTAAACAGACAGAACACTGAAGCTTTCTTT.

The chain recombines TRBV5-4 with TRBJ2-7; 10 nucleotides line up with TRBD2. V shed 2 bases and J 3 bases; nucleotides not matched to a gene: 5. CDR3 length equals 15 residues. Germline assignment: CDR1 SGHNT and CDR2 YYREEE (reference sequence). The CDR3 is CASSFFSSGSYEQYF. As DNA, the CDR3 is TGTGCCAGCAGCTTTTTCTCTAGCGGGAGCTACGAGCAGTACTTC.

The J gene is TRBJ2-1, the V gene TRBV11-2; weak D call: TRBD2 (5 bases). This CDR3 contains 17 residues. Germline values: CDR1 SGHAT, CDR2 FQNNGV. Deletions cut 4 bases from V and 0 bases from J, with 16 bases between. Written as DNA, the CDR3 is TGTGCCAGCAGCTCCCCCGCGGGCTCCAGCTCCTACAATGAGCAGTTCTTC. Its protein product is CASSSPAGSSSYNEQFF. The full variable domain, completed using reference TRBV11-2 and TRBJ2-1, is EAGVAQSPRYKIIEKRQSVAFWCNPISGHATLYWYQQILGQGPKLLIQFQNNGVVDDSQLPKDRFSAERLKGVDSTLKIQPAKLEDSAVYLCASSSPAGSSSYNEQFFGPGTRLTVL.

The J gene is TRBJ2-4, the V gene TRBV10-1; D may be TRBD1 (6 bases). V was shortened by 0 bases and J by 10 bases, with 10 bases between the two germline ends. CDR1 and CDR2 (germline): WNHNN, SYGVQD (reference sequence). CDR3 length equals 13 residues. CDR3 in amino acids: CASSESVQGIQYF. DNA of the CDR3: TGCGCCAGCAGTGAGTCAGTCCAGGGGATTCAGTACTTC.

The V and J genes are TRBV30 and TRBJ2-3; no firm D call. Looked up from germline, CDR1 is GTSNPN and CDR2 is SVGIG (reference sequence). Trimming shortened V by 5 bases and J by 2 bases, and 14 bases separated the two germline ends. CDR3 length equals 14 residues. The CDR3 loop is CAWLPGLHTDTQYF. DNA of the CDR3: TGTGCCTGGCTTCCAGGCTTGCACACAGATACGCAGTATTTT.

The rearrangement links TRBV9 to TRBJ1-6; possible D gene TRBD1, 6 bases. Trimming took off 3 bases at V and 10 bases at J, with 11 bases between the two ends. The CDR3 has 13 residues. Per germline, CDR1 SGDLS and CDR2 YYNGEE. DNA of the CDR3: TGTGCCAGCAGCGCCACAGGGAACTCACCCCTCCACTTT. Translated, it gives CASSATGNSPLHF.

The CDR3 coding sequence is TGTGCCACCAGTGCAAGCGGGAAGTGGCCCAATGAGCAGTTCTTC. It yields the protein CATSASGKWPNEQFF. V gene TRBV24-1 combines with J gene TRBJ2-1; 7 nucleotides line up with TRBD2. Germline lookup yields CDR1 KGHDR and CDR2 SFDVKD. The CDR3 runs to 15 residues. The ends lost 5 bases at V and 6 bases at J; junction bases unmatched: 9.

CDR3 amino acids: CASSLGQREYGYTF. The CDR3 nucleotides read TGCGCCAGCAGCTTGGGGCAGCGAGAATATGGCTACACCTTC. The chain has TRBV5-1 and TRBJ1-2; unclear D gene. Per the germline V gene, CDR1 is SGHRS and CDR2 is YFSETQ. V was pared by 0 bases and J by 5 bases, with 11 bases between. This CDR3 is 14 amino acids long.

The CDR3 is CASSLIGTGAYEQYF. CDR3 bases: TGTGCCAGCAGTTTAATCGGGACAGGAGCCTACGAGCAGTACTTC. The chain links TRBV28 to TRBJ2-7; 8 bases are a match to TRBD1. In germline, CDR1 is MDHEN, CDR2 SYDVKM. The CDR3 length is 15 residues. V was clipped by 2 bases and J by 2 bases; unmatched bases: 5.

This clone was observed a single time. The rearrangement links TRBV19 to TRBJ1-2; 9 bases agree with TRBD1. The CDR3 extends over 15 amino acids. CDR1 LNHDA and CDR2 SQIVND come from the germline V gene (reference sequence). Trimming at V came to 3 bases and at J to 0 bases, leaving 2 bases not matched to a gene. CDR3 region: CASSIGTGPNYGYTF. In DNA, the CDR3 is TGTGCCAGTAGTATCGGGACAGGGCCTAACTATGGCTACACCTTC.

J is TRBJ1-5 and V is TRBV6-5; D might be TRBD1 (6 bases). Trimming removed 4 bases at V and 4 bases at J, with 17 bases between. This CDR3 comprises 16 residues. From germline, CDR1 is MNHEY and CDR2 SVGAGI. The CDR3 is CASSFRDKFMNQPQHF. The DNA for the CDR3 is TGTGCCAGCAGTTTCCGGGACAAATTCATGAATCAGCCCCAGCATTTT.

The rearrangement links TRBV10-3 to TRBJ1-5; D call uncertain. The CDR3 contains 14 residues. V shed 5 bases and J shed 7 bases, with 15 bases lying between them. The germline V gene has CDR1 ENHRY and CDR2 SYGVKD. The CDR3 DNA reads TGTGCCATCAGTAACGGGCTAGCTTGGCAGCCCCAGCATTTT. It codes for CAISNGLAWQPQHF.

CDR3 region: CSPRVILQETQYF. The CDR3 nucleotides are TGCAGCCCTCGGGTGATTTTACAAGAGACCCAGTACTTC. The chain carries TRBV29-1 and TRBJ2-5; the D is unclear. CDR1 is SQVTM and CDR2 is ANQGSEA in the germline V gene. This CDR3 comprises 13 residues. Trimming left V 8 bases short and J 2 bases short, with 15 bases between.